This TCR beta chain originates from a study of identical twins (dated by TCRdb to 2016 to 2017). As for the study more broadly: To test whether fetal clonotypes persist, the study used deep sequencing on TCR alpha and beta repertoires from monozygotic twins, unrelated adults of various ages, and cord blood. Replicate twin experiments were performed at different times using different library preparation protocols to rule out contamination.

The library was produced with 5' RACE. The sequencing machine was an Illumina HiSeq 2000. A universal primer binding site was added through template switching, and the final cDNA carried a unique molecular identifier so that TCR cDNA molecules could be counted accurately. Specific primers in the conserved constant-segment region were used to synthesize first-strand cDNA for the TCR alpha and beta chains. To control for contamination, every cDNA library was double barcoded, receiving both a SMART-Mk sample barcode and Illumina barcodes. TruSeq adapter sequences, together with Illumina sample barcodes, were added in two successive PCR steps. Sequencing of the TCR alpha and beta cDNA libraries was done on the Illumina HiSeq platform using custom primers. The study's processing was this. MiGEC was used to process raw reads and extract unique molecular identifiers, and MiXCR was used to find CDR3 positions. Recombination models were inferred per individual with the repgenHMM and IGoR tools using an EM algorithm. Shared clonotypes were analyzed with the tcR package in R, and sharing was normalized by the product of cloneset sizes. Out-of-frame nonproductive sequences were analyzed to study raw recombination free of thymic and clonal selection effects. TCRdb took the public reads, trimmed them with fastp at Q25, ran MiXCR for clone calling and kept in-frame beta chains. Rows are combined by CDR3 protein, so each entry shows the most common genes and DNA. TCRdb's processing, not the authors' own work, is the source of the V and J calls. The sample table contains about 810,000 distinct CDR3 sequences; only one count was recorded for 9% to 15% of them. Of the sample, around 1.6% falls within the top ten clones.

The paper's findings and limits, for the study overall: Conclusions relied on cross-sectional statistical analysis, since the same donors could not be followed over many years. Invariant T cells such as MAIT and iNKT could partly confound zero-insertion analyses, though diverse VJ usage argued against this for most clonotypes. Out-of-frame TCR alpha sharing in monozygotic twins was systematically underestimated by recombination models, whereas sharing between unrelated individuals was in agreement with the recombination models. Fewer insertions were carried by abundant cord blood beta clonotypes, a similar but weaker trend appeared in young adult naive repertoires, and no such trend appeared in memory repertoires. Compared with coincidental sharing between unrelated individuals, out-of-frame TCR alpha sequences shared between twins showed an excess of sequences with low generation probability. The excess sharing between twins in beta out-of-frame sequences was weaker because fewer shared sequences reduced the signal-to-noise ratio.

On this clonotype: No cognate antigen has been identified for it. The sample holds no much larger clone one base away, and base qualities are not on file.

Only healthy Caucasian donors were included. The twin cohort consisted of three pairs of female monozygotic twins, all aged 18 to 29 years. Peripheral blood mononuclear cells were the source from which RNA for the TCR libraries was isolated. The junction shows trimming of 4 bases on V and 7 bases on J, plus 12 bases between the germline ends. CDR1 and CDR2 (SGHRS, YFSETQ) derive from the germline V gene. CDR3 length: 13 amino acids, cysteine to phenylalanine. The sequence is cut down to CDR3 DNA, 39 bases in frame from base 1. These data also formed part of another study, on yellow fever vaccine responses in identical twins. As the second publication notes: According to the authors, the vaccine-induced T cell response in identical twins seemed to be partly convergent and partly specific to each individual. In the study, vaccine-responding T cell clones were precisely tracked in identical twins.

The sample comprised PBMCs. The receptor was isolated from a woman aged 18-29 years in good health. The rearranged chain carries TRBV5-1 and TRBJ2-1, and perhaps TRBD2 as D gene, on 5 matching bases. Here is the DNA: TGCGCCAGCAGCCTCGGGATGGGTAATGAGCAGTTCTTC. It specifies CASSLGMGNEQFF.